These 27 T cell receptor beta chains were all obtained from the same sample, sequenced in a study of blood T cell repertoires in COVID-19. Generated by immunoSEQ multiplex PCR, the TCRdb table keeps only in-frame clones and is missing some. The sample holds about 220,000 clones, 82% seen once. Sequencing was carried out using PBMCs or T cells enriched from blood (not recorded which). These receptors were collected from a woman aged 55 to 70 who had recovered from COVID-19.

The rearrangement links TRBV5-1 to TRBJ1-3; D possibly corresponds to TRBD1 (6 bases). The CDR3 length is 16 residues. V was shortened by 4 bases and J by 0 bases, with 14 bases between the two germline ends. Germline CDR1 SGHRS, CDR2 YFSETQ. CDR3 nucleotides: TGCGCCAGCAGCCTGGGGGGCTTTGTCTCTGGAAACACCATATATTTT. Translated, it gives CASSLGGFVSGNTIYF.

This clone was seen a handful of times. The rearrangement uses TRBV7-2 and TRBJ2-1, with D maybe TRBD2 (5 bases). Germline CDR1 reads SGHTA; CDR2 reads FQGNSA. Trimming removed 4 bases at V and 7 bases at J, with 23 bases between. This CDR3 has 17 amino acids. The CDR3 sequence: CASSSQTGPGPGNEQFF. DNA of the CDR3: TGTGCCAGCAGCTCCCAAACCGGGCCAGGCCCGGGGAATGAGCAGTTCTTC.

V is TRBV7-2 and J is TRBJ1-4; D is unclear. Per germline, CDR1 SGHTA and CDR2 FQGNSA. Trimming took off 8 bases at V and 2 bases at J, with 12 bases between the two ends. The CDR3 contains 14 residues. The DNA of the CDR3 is TGTGCCAGCCGGCCCGGGAACACTAATGAAAAACTGTTTTTT. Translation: CASRPGNTNEKLFF.

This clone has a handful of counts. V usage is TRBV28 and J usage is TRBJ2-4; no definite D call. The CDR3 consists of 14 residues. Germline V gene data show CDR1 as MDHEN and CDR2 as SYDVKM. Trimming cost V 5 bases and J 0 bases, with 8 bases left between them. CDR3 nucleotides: TGTGCCAGCAGTATCCACACAGCCAAAAACATTCAGTACTTC. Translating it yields CASSIHTAKNIQYF. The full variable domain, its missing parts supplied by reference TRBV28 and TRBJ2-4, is DVKVTQSSRYLVKRTGEKVFLECVQDMDHENMFWYRQDPGLGLRLIYFSYDVKMKEKGDIPEGYSVSREKKERFSLILESASTNQTSMYLCASSIHTAKNIQYFGAGTRLSVL.

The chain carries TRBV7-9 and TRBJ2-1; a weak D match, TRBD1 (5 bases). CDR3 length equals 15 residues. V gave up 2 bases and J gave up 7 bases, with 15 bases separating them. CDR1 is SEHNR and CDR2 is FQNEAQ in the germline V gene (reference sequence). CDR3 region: CASSLWTTLSNEQFF. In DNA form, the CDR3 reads TGTGCCAGCAGCTTATGGACAACGTTGTCGAATGAGCAGTTCTTC.

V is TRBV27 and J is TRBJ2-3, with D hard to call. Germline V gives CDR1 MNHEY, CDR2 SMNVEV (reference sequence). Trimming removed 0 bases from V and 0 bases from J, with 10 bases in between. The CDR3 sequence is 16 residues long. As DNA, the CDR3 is TGTGCCAGCAGTTTATCACGGAGCGCAAGCACAGATACGCAGTATTTT. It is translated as CASSLSRSASTDTQYF.

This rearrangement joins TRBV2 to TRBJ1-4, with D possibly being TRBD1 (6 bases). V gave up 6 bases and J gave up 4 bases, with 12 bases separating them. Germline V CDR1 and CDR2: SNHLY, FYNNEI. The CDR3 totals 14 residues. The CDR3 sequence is CASSPGHGNEKLFF. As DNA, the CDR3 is TGTGCCAGCAGCCCGGGACACGGTAATGAAAAACTGTTTTTT.

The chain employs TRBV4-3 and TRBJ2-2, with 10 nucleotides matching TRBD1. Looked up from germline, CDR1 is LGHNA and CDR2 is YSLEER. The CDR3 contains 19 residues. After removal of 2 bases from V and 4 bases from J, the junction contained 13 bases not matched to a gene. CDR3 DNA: TGCGCCAGCAGCCAAAGCGGCCCAGGACAGGGGGTTATCACCGGGGAGCTGTTTTTT. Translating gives CASSQSGPGQGVITGELFF.

CDR3 coding DNA: TGTGCCAGCAGGCCAGGGTACGGGAACACTGAAGCTTTCTTT. Amino acid sequence: CASRPGYGNTEAFF. This chain uses TRBV2 with TRBJ1-1; D may be TRBD1 (5 bases). Germline CDR1 reads SNHLY; CDR2 reads FYNNEI. Trimming took 6 bases from V and 1 from J, leaving 12 bases between them. This CDR3 is 14 amino acids long.

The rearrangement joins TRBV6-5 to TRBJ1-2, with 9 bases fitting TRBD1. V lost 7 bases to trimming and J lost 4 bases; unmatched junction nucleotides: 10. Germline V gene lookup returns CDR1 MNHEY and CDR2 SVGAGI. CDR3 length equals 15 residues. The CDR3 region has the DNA TGTGCCAGCACCACAGGGGGCCCCCTCTTCTATGGCTACACCTTC. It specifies CASTTGGPLFYGYTF.

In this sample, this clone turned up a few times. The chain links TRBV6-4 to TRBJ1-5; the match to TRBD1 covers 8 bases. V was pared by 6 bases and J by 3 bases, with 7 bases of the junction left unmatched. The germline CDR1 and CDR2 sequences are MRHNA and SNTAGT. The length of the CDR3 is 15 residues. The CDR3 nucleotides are TGTGCCAGCAGCGAAGGACAGGGCGCCAATCAGCCCCAGCATTTT. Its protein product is CASSEGQGANQPQHF.

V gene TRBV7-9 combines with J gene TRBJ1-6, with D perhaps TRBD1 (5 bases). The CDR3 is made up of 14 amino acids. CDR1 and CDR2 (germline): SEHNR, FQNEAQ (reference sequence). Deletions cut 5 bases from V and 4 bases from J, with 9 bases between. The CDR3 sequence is CASSGADYNSPLHF. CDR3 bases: TGTGCCAGCAGCGGGGCGGATTATAATTCACCCCTCCACTTT.

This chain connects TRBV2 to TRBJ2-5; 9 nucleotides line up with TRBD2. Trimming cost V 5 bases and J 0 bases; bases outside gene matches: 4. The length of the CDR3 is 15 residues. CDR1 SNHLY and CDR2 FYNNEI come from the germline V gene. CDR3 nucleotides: TGTGCCAGCAGTTTACTAGCGGGCCACCAAGAGACCCAGTACTTC. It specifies CASSLLAGHQETQYF.

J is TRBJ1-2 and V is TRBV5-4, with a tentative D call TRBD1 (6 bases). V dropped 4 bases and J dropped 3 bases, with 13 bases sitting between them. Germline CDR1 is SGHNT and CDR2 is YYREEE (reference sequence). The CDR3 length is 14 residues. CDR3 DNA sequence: TGTGCCAGCAGCCGCTACAGGGAAGACTATGGCTACACCTTC. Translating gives CASSRYREDYGYTF.

The CDR3 DNA reads as TGTGCCATCAGTGAGTTCTCTAGCGTCGAGGAGACCCAGTACTTC. This gives the protein CAISEFSSVEETQYF. The gene calls are TRBV10-3 and TRBJ2-5; tentatively, D is TRBD2 (6 bases). V gave up 1 base and J gave up 5 bases, with 14 bases separating them. The CDR3 runs 15 residues. CDR1 and CDR2 (germline): ENHRY, SYGVKD.

The CDR3 reads CASSATSGGSRTQYF. CDR3 bases: TGCGCCAGCAGTGCTACTAGCGGGGGCTCAAGGACCCAGTACTTC. The chain has TRBV10-2 and TRBJ2-5; 11 bases match TRBD2. The CDR3 has 15 residues. The V and J ends lost 4 bases and 7 bases, in that order; junction bases with no gene match: 8. The germline CDR1 and CDR2 sequences are WSHSY and SAAADI.

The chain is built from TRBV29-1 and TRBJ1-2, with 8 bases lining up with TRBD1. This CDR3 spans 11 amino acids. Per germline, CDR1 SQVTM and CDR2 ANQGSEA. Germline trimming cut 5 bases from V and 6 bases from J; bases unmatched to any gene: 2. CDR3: CSVRQGNGYTF. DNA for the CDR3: TGCAGCGTTAGACAGGGGAATGGCTACACCTTC.

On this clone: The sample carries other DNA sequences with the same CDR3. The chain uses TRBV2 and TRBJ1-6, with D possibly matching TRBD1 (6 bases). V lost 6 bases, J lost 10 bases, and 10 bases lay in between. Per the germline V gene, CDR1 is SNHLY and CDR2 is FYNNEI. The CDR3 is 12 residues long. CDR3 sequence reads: CASRQGGSPLHF. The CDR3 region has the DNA TGTGCCAGCAGACAGGGTGGCTCACCCCTCCACTTT.

CDR3 region: CASSITSPHEQYF. CDR3 DNA sequence: TGTGCCAGCAGTATCACTAGCCCCCACGAGCAGTACTTC. The chain carries TRBV12-3 or TRBV12-4 and TRBJ2-7; perhaps TRBD2 as D (6 bases). Trimming pared 5 bases from V and 5 bases from J, leaving 13 bases between. The CDR3 totals 13 residues.

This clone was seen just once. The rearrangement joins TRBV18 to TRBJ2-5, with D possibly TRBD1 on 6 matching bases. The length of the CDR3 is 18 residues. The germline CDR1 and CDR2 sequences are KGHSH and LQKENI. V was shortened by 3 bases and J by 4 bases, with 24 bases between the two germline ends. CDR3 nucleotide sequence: TGTGCCAGCTCACCGAAGGGTTCCGGGACACCTCGGAGAGAGACCCAGTACTTC. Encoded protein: CASSPKGSGTPRRETQYF.

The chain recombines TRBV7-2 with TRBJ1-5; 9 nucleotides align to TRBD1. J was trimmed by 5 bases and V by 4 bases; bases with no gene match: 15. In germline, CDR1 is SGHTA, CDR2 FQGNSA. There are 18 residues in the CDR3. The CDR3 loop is CASSSPPHGWTGDQPQHF. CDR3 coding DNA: TGTGCCAGCAGCTCCCCGCCCCATGGGTGGACAGGGGATCAGCCCCAGCATTTT.

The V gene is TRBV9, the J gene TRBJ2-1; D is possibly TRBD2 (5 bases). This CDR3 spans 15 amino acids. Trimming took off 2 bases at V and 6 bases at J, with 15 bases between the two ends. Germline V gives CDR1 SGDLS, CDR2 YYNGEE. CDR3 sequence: CASSVSLASPNEQFF. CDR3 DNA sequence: TGTGCCAGCAGCGTGAGTCTAGCTTCCCCCAATGAGCAGTTCTTC.

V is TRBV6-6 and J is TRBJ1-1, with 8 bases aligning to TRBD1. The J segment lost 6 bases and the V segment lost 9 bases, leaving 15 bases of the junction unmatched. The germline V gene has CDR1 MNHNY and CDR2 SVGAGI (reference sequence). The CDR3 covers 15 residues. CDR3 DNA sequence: TGTGCCAGTTCAACAGGGGGGTATACTTCGGCTGAAGCTTTCTTT. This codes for CASSTGGYTSAEAFF.

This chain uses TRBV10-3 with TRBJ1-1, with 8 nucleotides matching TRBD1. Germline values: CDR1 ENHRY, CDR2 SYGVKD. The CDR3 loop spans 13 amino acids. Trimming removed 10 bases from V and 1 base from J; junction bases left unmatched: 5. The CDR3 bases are TGTGCCAACCAGGACAGGGCGAACACTGAAGCTTTCTTT. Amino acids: CANQDRANTEAFF.

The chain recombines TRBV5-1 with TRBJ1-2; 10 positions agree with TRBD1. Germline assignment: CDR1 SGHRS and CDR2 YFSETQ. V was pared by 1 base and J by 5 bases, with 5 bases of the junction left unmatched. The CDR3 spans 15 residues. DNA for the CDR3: TGCGCCAGCAGCTTGACGACAGGGGGCGGGTATGGCTACACCTTC. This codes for CASSLTTGGGYGYTF. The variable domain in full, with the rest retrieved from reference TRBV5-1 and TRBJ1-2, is KAGVTQTPRYLIKTRGQQVTLSCSPISGHRSVSWYQQTPGQGLQFLFEYFSETQRNKGNFPGRFSGRQFSNSRSEMNVSTLELGDSALYLCASSLTTGGGYGYTFGSGTRLTVV.

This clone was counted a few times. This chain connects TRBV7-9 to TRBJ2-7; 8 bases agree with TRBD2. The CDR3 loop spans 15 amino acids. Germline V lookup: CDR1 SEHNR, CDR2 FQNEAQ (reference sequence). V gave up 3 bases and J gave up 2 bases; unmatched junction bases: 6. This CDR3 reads CASSFSGAGAYEQYF. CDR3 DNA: TGTGCCAGCAGCTTTAGCGGGGCTGGAGCCTACGAGCAGTACTTC.

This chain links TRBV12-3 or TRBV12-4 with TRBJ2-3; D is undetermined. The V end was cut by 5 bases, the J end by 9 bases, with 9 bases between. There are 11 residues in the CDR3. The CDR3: CASSLQHTQYF. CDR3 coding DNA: TGTGCCAGCAGTCTTCAACACACGCAGTATTTT.